These 29 T cell receptor beta chains were sequenced from one sample in a study of shared clonotypes between healthy human individuals. Clones were sequenced by immunoSEQ multiplex PCR, and TCRdb holds only the in-frame ones, with some missing. Here the sample spans a few million clones, 90% to 95% being singletons. Specimen: naive CD4+ T cells from PBMCs. Subset specified: CD45RA+ positively selected. The receptors stem from a man aged 18 to 29 in good health. Some clones in this sample may be carry-over from other donors' samples.

The chain uses TRBV7-2 and TRBJ2-7, with a possible D match to TRBD2 (5 bases). Per germline, CDR1 SGHTA and CDR2 FQGNSA. The CDR3 length is 15 residues. The ends were cut back, 5 bases at V and 3 bases at J, with 17 bases in the middle. CDR3 nucleotide sequence: TGTGCCAGCAGCCTTGGACTCGGGCTCATCTACGAGCAGTACTTC. Translation gives CASSLGLGLIYEQYF.

V usage is TRBV10-1 and J usage is TRBJ2-7; 8 nucleotides agree with TRBD2. The CDR3 has 14 amino acids. Germline CDR1 WNHNN, CDR2 SYGVQD (reference sequence). With 5 bases clipped from V and 0 bases from J, the junction kept 3 bases outside the gene matches. The CDR3 is CASSSSGSSYEQYF. In DNA, the CDR3 is TGCGCCAGCAGTTCAAGCGGGAGCTCCTACGAGCAGTACTTC.

The chain recombines TRBV9 with TRBJ2-5; possible D gene TRBD1, 5 bases. The CDR3 totals 17 residues. The V end was cut by 0 bases, the J end by 7 bases, with 22 bases between. CDR1 is SGDLS and CDR2 is YYNGEE in the germline V gene. This chain's CDR3 is CASSVGDSQFLPTTQYF. CDR3 DNA: TGTGCCAGCAGCGTAGGCGACAGTCAATTCTTGCCTACGACCCAGTACTTC.

This chain connects TRBV28 to TRBJ1-1; tentative D call: TRBD1 (5 bases). The germline gives CDR1 MDHEN, CDR2 SYDVKM. V was clipped by 6 bases and J by 4 bases, with 21 bases between them. There are 16 residues in the CDR3. The CDR3 is CASSTTAPGSITEAFF. The CDR3 DNA reads TGTGCCAGCAGCACCACGGCACCAGGGAGTATCACTGAAGCTTTCTTT.

This sequence joins TRBV16 and TRBJ1-4; D might be TRBD1 (5 bases). The V end was cut by 3 bases, the J end by 6 bases, with 11 bases between. The CDR3 is 14 amino acids. From germline, CDR1 is KGHSY and CDR2 FQNENV. The CDR3 region has the DNA TGTGCCAGCAGCCATGACAGACCTCATGAAAAACTGTTTTTT. Translated: CASSHDRPHEKLFF.

The count of this clone is one. CDR3 nucleotides: TGTGCCAGCAGCTACACCGCCACAGTAGGAAACACCATATATTTT. Translation gives CASSYTATVGNTIYF. The rearrangement joins TRBV6-5 to TRBJ1-3; D remains unclear. CDR3 length equals 15 residues. Trimming removed 6 bases from V and 4 bases from J, with 16 bases in between. From germline, CDR1 is MNHEY and CDR2 SVGAGI.

The V and J genes are TRBV7-3 and TRBJ2-2; D is unresolved. This CDR3 comprises 16 residues. V was trimmed by 2 bases and J by 3 bases, leaving 13 bases between them. CDR1 and CDR2 (germline): SGHTA, FQGTGA. CDR3: CASSLERVSDTGELFF. DNA for the CDR3: TGTGCCAGCAGCTTAGAAAGGGTTTCAGACACCGGGGAGCTGTTTTTT. Full variable domain (outside the CDR3, taken from reference TRBV7-3 and TRBJ2-2): GAGVSQTPSNKVTEKGKYVELRCDPISGHTALYWYRQSLGQGPEFLIYFQGTGAADDSGLPNDRFFAVRPEGSVSTLKIQRTERGDSAVYLCASSLERVSDTGELFFGEGSRLTVL.

V gene TRBV28 combines with J gene TRBJ1-2; D gene ambiguous. The CDR3 contains 15 residues. V lost 5 bases, J lost 2 bases, and 15 bases lay in between. The germline V gene encodes CDR1 MDHEN and CDR2 SYDVKM. The CDR3 region is CASSRPKPLNYGYTF. CDR3 nucleotide sequence: TGTGCCAGCAGTCGTCCTAAGCCATTAAACTATGGCTACACCTTC.

Comments on this clone: Different DNA sequences within this sample yield the same CDR3. The genes are TRBV5-1 and TRBJ2-3; no reliable D call. This CDR3 contains 13 residues. V lost 2 bases and J 0 bases, leaving 4 bases between the germline ends. Germline V gives CDR1 SGHRS, CDR2 YFSETQ. CDR3 region: CASSFQSTDTQYF. The CDR3 coding sequence is TGCGCCAGCAGCTTTCAAAGCACAGATACGCAGTATTTT. Together with reference TRBV5-1 and TRBJ2-3, the CDR3 gives the full variable domain: KAGVTQTPRYLIKTRGQQVTLSCSPISGHRSVSWYQQTPGQGLQFLFEYFSETQRNKGNFPGRFSGRQFSNSRSEMNVSTLELGDSALYLCASSFQSTDTQYFGPGTRLTVL.

The chain links TRBV4-1 to TRBJ2-6; no clear D. The CDR3 is 16 amino acids. The germline CDR1 and CDR2 sequences are MGHRA and YSYEKL. V was pared by 4 bases and J by 0 bases, with 10 bases between. The CDR3 DNA is TGCGCCAGCAGCCGCGGCACTTACTCTGGGGCCAACGTCCTGACTTTC. Translated: CASSRGTYSGANVLTF.

The genes are TRBV28 and TRBJ1-3; D is ambiguous. There are 17 residues in the CDR3. V lost 6 bases, J lost 4 bases, and 22 bases lay in between. Germline-derived CDR1 and CDR2 are MDHEN and SYDVKM. DNA for the CDR3: TGTGCCAGCAGCGGAGGCTCCGGGAGGGTAGGAGGAAACACCATATATTTT. This codes for CASSGGSGRVGGNTIYF.

This chain joins TRBV19 and TRBJ1-2; 10 bases align to TRBD1. Germline CDR1 is LNHDA and CDR2 is SQIVND (reference sequence). The CDR3 runs 15 residues. J lost 6 bases, V lost 5 bases, and 9 bases had no gene match. The CDR3 DNA reads TGTGCCAGTAGTGTCCCCGGGACAGGGGTAAATGGCTACACCTTC. This translates into CASSVPGTGVNGYTF.

The gene calls are TRBV5-1 and TRBJ2-5, with 8 positions matching TRBD2. Germline V gene sequence: CDR1 SGHRS, CDR2 YFSETQ. V shed 0 bases and J 2 bases; nucleotides not matched to a gene: 6. The CDR3 is made up of 16 amino acids. CDR3 DNA: TGCGCCAGCAGCTTGGACGGGAGGGTTTTTCAAGAGACCCAGTACTTC. Amino acid sequence: CASSLDGRVFQETQYF.

The rearrangement links TRBV27 to TRBJ2-7, with 7 bases that match TRBD1. This CDR3 has 13 amino acids. Germline values: CDR1 MNHEY, CDR2 SMNVEV (reference sequence). The ends lost 3 bases at V and 5 bases at J; junction bases unmatched: 4. The CDR3 spells CASSFEGGHEQYF. Here the CDR3 DNA reads TGTGCCAGCAGTTTCGAAGGGGGCCACGAGCAGTACTTC.

The V gene is TRBV23-1, the J gene TRBJ2-7; weak D call: TRBD1 (6 bases). TRBV23-1 is treated as an ORF (open reading frame) with a function not yet certain. The germline V and J ends were trimmed by 10 bases and 2 bases, with 15 bases remaining between them. The CDR3 consists of 13 residues. The CDR3 reads CATGRGRAYEQYF. CDR3 DNA sequence: TGCGCCACCGGCAGGGGAAGGGCCTACGAGCAGTACTTC.

The chain is built from TRBV2 and TRBJ1-3; D ambiguous. CDR3 length: 15 amino acids. From germline, CDR1 is SNHLY and CDR2 FYNNEI. Trimming removed 1 base from V and 0 bases from J, with 7 bases in between. The CDR3 DNA sequence: TGTGCCAGCAGTGAAGAGGGCAACTCTGGAAACACCATATATTTT. Its protein is CASSEEGNSGNTIYF.

The table lists this clone with a few counts. At one end the junction does not follow the germline gene, possibly because of a read error. The CDR3 DNA is TGTGCCTGGAGTGAACGCAACAATGAAGCTTTCTTT. Translation gives CAWSERNNEAFF. This chain uses TRBV30 with TRBJ1-1, with no clear D. The CDR3 length is 12 residues. The germline CDR1 and CDR2 sequences are GTSNPN and SVGIG (reference sequence).

The chain has TRBV28 and TRBJ2-5; TRBD1 aligns across 7 bases. V shed 5 bases, J shed 1 base, and the junction held 4 bases outside the gene matches. The CDR3 is 14 residues long. Germline-derived CDR1 and CDR2 are MDHEN and SYDVKM. CDR3 amino acids: CASSPGDSQETQYF. Written as DNA, the CDR3 is TGTGCCAGCAGTCCAGGGGACAGCCAAGAGACCCAGTACTTC.

The V and J genes are TRBV29-1 and TRBJ2-3; D uncertain. CDR1 and CDR2 (germline): SQVTM, ANQGSEA. Between the trimmed V and J ends, which lost 4 bases and 6 bases, there was a span of 14 bases. The length of the CDR3 is 13 residues. CDR3 protein: CSVGTRLFDTQYF. The CDR3 DNA reads as TGCAGCGTTGGGACCCGCTTGTTCGATACGCAGTATTTT.

The CDR3 sequence is CASSLIRTSGSHEQYF. CDR3 bases: TGTGCCAGCAGCCTTATTAGGACTAGCGGGAGTCACGAGCAGTACTTC. V gene TRBV7-2 combines with J gene TRBJ2-7; 13 bases match TRBD2. The germline CDR1 and CDR2 sequences are SGHTA and FQGNSA. V was clipped by 5 bases and J by 5 bases; unmatched bases: 9. CDR3 length: 16 amino acids.

The CDR3 region has the DNA TGTGCCGCTATGCAAGGTGGCAAAAACATTCAGTACTTC. Amino acids: CAAMQGGKNIQYF. This chain links TRBV5-4 with TRBJ2-4; no clear D gene. Between the trimmed V and J ends, which lost 10 bases and 3 bases, there was a span of 14 bases. CDR1 is SGHNT, CDR2 YYREEE, per germline (reference sequence). This CDR3 is built from 13 residues. The whole variable domain, remainder taken from reference TRBV5-4 and TRBJ2-4, is ETGVTQSPTHLIKTRGQQVTLRCSSQSGHNTVSWYQQALGQGPQFIFQYYREEENGRGNFPPRFSGLQFPNYSSELNVNALELDDSALYLCAAMQGGKNIQYFGAGTRLSVL.

This clone was observed a single time. The chain has TRBV7-8 and TRBJ1-2; maybe TRBD1 (5 bases). The CDR3 totals 13 residues. Germline lookup yields CDR1 SGHVS and CDR2 FQNEAQ. Trimming removed 6 bases from V and 8 bases from J, with 16 bases in between. This CDR3 is CASRNPGWHGYTF. The CDR3 bases are TGTGCCAGCAGAAATCCAGGGTGGCACGGCTACACCTTC.

The CDR3 coding sequence is TGTGCCAGCAGCGGGGCTATCACAGATACGCAGTATTTT. It is translated as CASSGAITDTQYF. The V and J genes are TRBV9 and TRBJ2-3; D call uncertain. The CDR3 runs to 13 residues. Trimming cost V 3 bases and J 2 bases, with 7 bases left between them. In germline, CDR1 is SGDLS, CDR2 YYNGEE.

Worth noting for this clone: Within the sample, other DNA sequences also encode this same CDR3. The chain is built from TRBV28 and TRBJ1-1; D is unresolved. Germline V CDR1 and CDR2: MDHEN, SYDVKM. Trimming cost V 3 bases and J 0 bases, with 8 bases left between them. CDR3 length equals 14 residues. The CDR3 is CASSLRVMNTEAFF. Written as DNA, the CDR3 is TGTGCCAGCAGTTTGCGTGTCATGAACACTGAAGCTTTCTTT.

CDR3 bases: TGTGCCAGCAGAGAGGGGAGGGTGGAGGATCAGCCCCAGCATTTT. Its translation is CASREGRVEDQPQHF. The J gene is TRBJ1-5, the V gene TRBV2; D may be TRBD1 (5 bases). Germline V gene lookup returns CDR1 SNHLY and CDR2 FYNNEI. V gave up 6 bases and J gave up 5 bases, with 17 bases separating them. This CDR3 is 15 amino acids long. Based on the CDR3 plus reference TRBV2 and TRBJ1-5, the full variable domain is EPEVTQTPSHQVTQMGQEVILRCVPISNHLYFYWYRQILGQKVEFLVSFYNNEISEKSEIFDDQFSVERPDGSNFTLKIRSTKLEDSAMYFCASREGRVEDQPQHFGDGTRLSIL.

The V gene is TRBV29-1, the J gene TRBJ2-1; 7 bases match TRBD2. Germline V gives CDR1 SQVTM, CDR2 ANQGSEA. The CDR3 is 13 amino acids. Trimming cost V 8 bases and J 0 bases; bases outside gene matches: 4. Written as DNA, the CDR3 is TGCAGCACCGGGGAGGGCTCCTACAATGAGCAGTTCTTC. It translates to CSTGEGSYNEQFF.

The chain links TRBV29-1 to TRBJ1-1; weak D call: TRBD1 (5 bases). This CDR3 is 14 amino acids long. V lost 3 bases and J 7 bases, leaving 18 bases between the germline ends. Germline V gene lookup returns CDR1 SQVTM and CDR2 ANQGSEA. This chain's CDR3 is CSVDALSRVGEAFF. In nucleotides, the CDR3 is TGCAGCGTTGATGCCTTGAGCAGGGTCGGTGAAGCTTTCTTT.

Notes on this clone: Additional DNA sequences in this sample encode the identical CDR3. The rearrangement links TRBV28 to TRBJ1-1, with D perhaps matching TRBD1 (6 bases). CDR3 length: 14 amino acids. Deletions cut 5 bases from V and 1 base from J, with 11 bases between. Germline CDR1 MDHEN, CDR2 SYDVKM. The CDR3, as DNA: TGTGCCAGCAGTGGGCCAGGGGAGAACACTGAAGCTTTCTTT. This encodes CASSGPGENTEAFF.

This chain uses TRBV9 with TRBJ2-5; possible D gene TRBD2, 5 bases. The J call is uncertain, as TRBJ2-7 better fits the DNA end. The CDR3 has 12 residues. The V gene's germline CDR1 is SGDLS and CDR2 YYNGEE. In nucleotides, the CDR3 is TGTGCCAGCAGCCCCGACTATGGCGAGCAGTACTTC. Protein: CASSPDYGEQYF.